The T cell receptor (beta chain) described here comes from a study of T cells in Graves' hyperthyroidism and ophthalmopathy. Broader study findings: Blood also contained most expanded thyroid clonotypes above 0.001. For ophthalmopathy, model prediction preceded onset by a median about six months. Using 13 V-J features, a model discriminated ophthalmopathy from stable hyperthyroidism.

In this sample, this clonotype turned up a few times. Its cognate antigen is unknown. Using RNA transcripts as the source, TCR beta CDR3 regions were amplified. The primer set for the first-round RT-PCR of the TCR CDR3 was HTBI. In TCRdb, the multiplex PCR reads were re-called with MiXCR into one record per CDR3 protein. The sample has almost 500,000 distinct CDR3 sequences, approximately 22% seen once. Patients having uncontrolled infection, another autoimmune disease, pregnancy or lactation were not included. The specimen was blood. This TCR derives from a woman in her sixties or seventies with Graves' ophthalmopathy.

CDR3 protein: CATSRGLVSSAGELFF. The CDR3, as DNA: TGTGCCACCAGCAGAGGACTAGTCAGTTCAGCCGGGGAGCTGTTTTTT. The chain links TRBV15 to TRBJ2-2; tentatively, D is TRBD2 (6 bases). V was cut by 1 base and J by 6 bases, with 15 bases left in between. Germline V gives CDR1 LNHNV, CDR2 YYDKDF (reference sequence). This CDR3 has 16 residues.